The 15 T cell receptor beta chains reported below all come from one sample, sequenced in a study of cytomegalovirus exposure and HLA in healthy donors. The PCR had 60 Vbeta and 13 Jbeta primers. Here immunoSEQ multiplex PCR was the method, and the copy in TCRdb shows in-frame clones only, minus some. The sample yields some 100,000 clones, around 74% seen once. Sequencing used PBMCs. These receptors were taken from a male donor in good health and CMV-seropositive.

J is TRBJ2-5 and V is TRBV10-1, with 12 bases matching TRBD1. V lost 0 bases, J lost 4 bases, and 3 bases stayed unmatched. Germline V gene sequence: CDR1 WNHNN, CDR2 SYGVQD (reference sequence). CDR3 size: 16 residues. The CDR3 DNA reads TGCGCCAGCAGTGAGTCTCCGGGACAGGGGGCAGAGACCCAGTACTTC. As protein: CASSESPGQGAETQYF.

This chain connects TRBV10-3 to TRBJ1-3; D gene unclear. Between the trimmed V and J ends, which lost 3 bases and 4 bases, there was a span of 13 bases. Germline-derived CDR1 and CDR2 are ENHRY and SYGVKD. This CDR3 is 15 amino acids long. Here the CDR3 DNA reads TGTGCCATCAGTGAACCAGTGAGGCCCGGAAACACCATATATTTT. As protein: CAISEPVRPGNTIYF.

The chain has TRBV2 and TRBJ2-2, with D possibly matching TRBD1 (5 bases). The CDR3 runs to 14 residues. Germline V CDR1 and CDR2: SNHLY, FYNNEI. V was shortened by 7 bases and J by 5 bases, with 14 bases between the two germline ends. DNA for the CDR3: TGTGCCAGCAAGAAAAGTGCAGGGACCGGGGAGCTGTTTTTT. Translation: CASKKSAGTGELFF.

The chain combines TRBV4-3 with TRBJ1-3; D is possibly TRBD1 (5 bases). CDR3 length equals 17 residues. The V gene's germline CDR1 is LGHNA and CDR2 YSLEER. With 1 base removed from V and 3 bases from J, the gap between germline ends came to 16 bases. CDR3 residues: CASSQVVGDRFGNTIYF. The CDR3 DNA sequence: TGCGCCAGCAGCCAAGTGGTAGGGGATAGGTTTGGAAACACCATATATTTT.

The chain couples TRBV19 to TRBJ1-5; 7 positions agree with TRBD1. With 3 bases clipped from V and 2 bases from J, the junction kept 4 bases outside the gene matches. Germline V gene sequence: CDR1 LNHDA, CDR2 SQIVND (reference sequence). The CDR3 is made up of 15 amino acids. Here the CDR3 reads CASSIRGVRNQPQHF. The CDR3 DNA follows: TGTGCCAGTAGTATCAGGGGGGTTCGCAATCAGCCCCAGCATTTT.

This sequence joins TRBV7-2 and TRBJ2-3; D not certain. Trimming shortened V by 3 bases and J by 6 bases, and 13 bases separated the two germline ends. The CDR3 has 14 amino acids. The germline CDR1 and CDR2 sequences are SGHTA and FQGNSA. The CDR3 DNA is TGTGCCAGCAGCTTCGGTTCCGTTGGTGATACGCAGTATTTT. Translated, it gives CASSFGSVGDTQYF.

A single count supports this clone. The chain uses TRBV13 and TRBJ2-7, with D hard to call. The CDR3 is made up of 14 amino acids. V lost 5 bases and J lost 3, with 14 bases in between. The V gene's germline CDR1 is PRHDT and CDR2 FYEKMQ (reference sequence). The CDR3 DNA sequence: TGTGCCAGCAGCCCAAAGCTTGTAGTCTACGAGCAGTACTTC. Protein sequence: CASSPKLVVYEQYF.

This CDR3 reads CASREGALNYGYTF. The CDR3 coding sequence is TGTGCCAGCAGGGAGGGGGCCCTTAACTATGGCTACACCTTC. This chain links TRBV2 with TRBJ1-2; 7 bases agree with TRBD1. Germline loops: CDR1 SNHLY, CDR2 FYNNEI. The CDR3 totals 14 residues. The ends lost 6 bases at V and 1 base at J; junction bases unmatched: 5.

V and J are TRBV19 and TRBJ1-5; unclear D gene. Germline CDR1 and CDR2: LNHDA and SQIVND (reference sequence). V lost 5 bases, J lost 6 bases, and 14 bases lay in between. CDR3 size: 14 residues. This chain's CDR3 is CASSQAWEGQPQHF. DNA for the CDR3: TGTGCCAGTAGTCAAGCCTGGGAGGGTCAGCCCCAGCATTTT.

The V gene is TRBV19, the J gene TRBJ2-3; a possible D gene is TRBD2 (6 bases). CDR3 length: 11 residues. V lost 6 bases and J lost 7, with 8 bases in between. Germline V gives CDR1 LNHDA, CDR2 SQIVND (reference sequence). The CDR3 region is CASREGNTQYF. DNA for the CDR3: TGTGCCAGTAGGGAGGGAAATACGCAGTATTTT.

V gene TRBV11-3 combines with J gene TRBJ2-5; 7 bases match TRBD2. V shed 5 bases, J shed 4 bases, and the junction held 10 bases outside the gene matches. This CDR3 is 15 amino acids long. Germline CDR1 and CDR2: SGHNT and YENEEA. CDR3 sequence (DNA): TGTGCCAGCAGCCTGGACACTAGCGCCGGAGAGACCCAGTACTTC. Amino acids: CASSLDTSAGETQYF.

This CDR3 is CASRRQDTYEQYF. CDR3 DNA sequence: TGTGCCAGCAGACGCCAGGACACCTACGAGCAGTACTTC. The chain has TRBV6-5 and TRBJ2-7; maybe TRBD1 (5 bases). CDR1 is MNHEY and CDR2 is SVGAGI in the germline V gene. Trimming removed 6 bases at V and 2 bases at J, with 11 bases between. The CDR3 contains 13 residues.

This clone was seen once. The V gene is TRBV4-3, the J gene TRBJ2-5, with 13 nucleotides matching TRBD2. V lost 5 bases to trimming and J lost 3 bases; unmatched junction nucleotides: 3. Germline loops: CDR1 LGHNA, CDR2 YSLEER. The CDR3 length is 15 residues. The CDR3 spells CASSYGLAGEETQYF. DNA of the CDR3: TGCGCCAGCAGCTACGGACTAGCGGGGGAAGAGACCCAGTACTTC.

At least ten counts were recorded for this clone. The gene calls are TRBV6-6 and TRBJ2-7; maybe TRBD1 (6 bases). Trimming pared 4 bases from V and 2 bases from J, leaving 12 bases between. The CDR3 contains 14 residues. Per germline, CDR1 MNHNY and CDR2 SVGAGI (reference sequence). The CDR3 loop reads CASSSGTRAYEQYF. In nucleotides, the CDR3 is TGTGCCAGCAGTTCCGGGACAAGGGCCTACGAGCAGTACTTC.

The chain combines TRBV2 with TRBJ1-5; TRBD1 matches at 7 bases. Germline V gene lookup returns CDR1 SNHLY and CDR2 FYNNEI. This CDR3 spans 15 amino acids. V shed 5 bases and J 5 bases; nucleotides not matched to a gene: 9. In nucleotides, the CDR3 is TGTGCCAGCAGTCTCCAGGGGGTTCGGGATCAGCCCCAGCATTTT. Amino acid sequence: CASSLQGVRDQPQHF.